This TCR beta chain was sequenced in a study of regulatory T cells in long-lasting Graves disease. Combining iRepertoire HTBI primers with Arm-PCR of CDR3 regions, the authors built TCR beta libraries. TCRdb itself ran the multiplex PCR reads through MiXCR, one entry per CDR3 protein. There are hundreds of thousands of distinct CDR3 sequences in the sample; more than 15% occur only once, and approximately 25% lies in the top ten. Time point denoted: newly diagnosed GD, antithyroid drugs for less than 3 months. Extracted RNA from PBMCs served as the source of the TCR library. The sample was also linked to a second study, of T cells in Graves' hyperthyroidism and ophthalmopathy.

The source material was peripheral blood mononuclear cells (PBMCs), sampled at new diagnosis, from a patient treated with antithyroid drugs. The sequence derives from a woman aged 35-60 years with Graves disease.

The CDR3: CASSFRGYGGEAFF. Here the CDR3 DNA reads TGTGCCAGCAGTTTTCGAGGGTATGGGGGTGAAGCTTTCTTT. The J gene is TRBJ1-1, the V gene TRBV12-3 or TRBV12-4; weak D call: TRBD1 (5 bases). With 3 bases removed from V and 7 bases from J, the gap between germline ends came to 15 bases. The CDR3 runs 14 residues.